The clone carrying this T cell receptor (beta chain) has a handful of counts. Per the original methods: Nucleated cell number was recorded as an estimate derived from reference gene primer amplification. TCRdb's table, derived via immunoSEQ multiplex PCR, lists solely in-frame clones and lacks some. Clone size and the V and J calls come from that table; the DNA yielded D and trimming. The sample shows 150,000 or so clones, 74% of them seen only once. Germline CDR1 is MDHEN and CDR2 is SYDVKM. The CDR3 has 15 amino acids. Trimming shortened V by 1 base and J by 9 bases, and 13 bases separated the two germline ends. This sample is drawn from a study of blood T cell repertoires in COVID-19. As for the study in general: Collection of acute and convalescent COVID-19 samples took place in the United States, Italy and Spain. PBMCs, B-cell-depleted T cells, or T cells were the source of the cDNA or gDNA that made up the material.

Sequencing was done on a sample of peripheral blood. The sequence was collected from a woman older than 75 with acute or convalescent COVID-19. The gene calls are TRBV28 and TRBJ1-6; tentative D call: TRBD1 (5 bases). Here the CDR3 DNA reads TGTGCCAGCAGTTTATTTGCGGGGGTGGTTTCACCCCTCCACTTT. Translated: CASSLFAGVVSPLHF.